This T cell receptor beta chain was captured in a study of T cells in Graves' hyperthyroidism and ophthalmopathy (dated by TCRdb to about 2019). Background on the whole study: Peripheral blood was sampled at the time of initial diagnosis, prior to any treatment. To identify TCR V-J signatures that set the groups apart, the researchers used a discovery cohort of 90 to 100 patients, made up of under 50 with Graves' ophthalmopathy and 57 with stable Graves' hyperthyroidism. Whether ophthalmopathy could be predicted prospectively was tested in an independent validation cohort made up of roughly 20 hyperthyroidism patients plus 17 patients who later progressed to ophthalmopathy. The 100 discovery patients were randomly divided into training and test sets at a 7:3 ratio. The study also compared thyroid tissue and blood T-cell repertoires from five or six Graves' hyperthyroidism patients. After sampling, hyperthyroidism patients received methimazole starting at 30 mg daily, and ophthalmopathy patients received high-dose intravenous methylprednisolone. The paper describes TCR Vbeta CDR3 sequencing of 130 to 150 peripheral blood samples, made up of around 41 ophthalmopathy patients, roughly 75 hyperthyroidism patients and 17 progressor patients. General study outcomes and caveats: Most expanded thyroid clonotypes (frequency above 0.001) were also detected in blood, suggesting blood repertoires may reflect thyroid immune responses. No statistical method was used to set the sample size in advance, and investigators knew the group allocation. In validation, the model predicted progression to ophthalmopathy with 55% to 71% sensitivity and less than 80% specificity, a median of about 6 months before onset. In cross-validation, a model built on a 13 V-J signature told ophthalmopathy apart from stable hyperthyroidism with approximately 90% sensitivity and approximately 81% specificity, and in testing the same model reached 80%/75%.

A few counts support this clonotype. What antigen it recognizes has not been identified. Base quality data are lacking; no much larger clone is found one base away. The TCR beta CDR3 regions were amplified from the RNA transcripts. The TCR CDR3 was subjected to a first round of RT-PCR using the HTBI primer set and the Qiagen OneStep RT-PCR kit. Libraries were constructed in a second round of multiplex PCR, after which size selection and purification were carried out. Libraries were sequenced paired-end with 100 bp reads on an Illumina HiSeq2000. As for the original processing: SOAPnuke was used to process the raw data, removing reads that contained adapters or uncalled bases, had a mean Phred below 15, or lacked an exact match to the constant primer or identifier. High-quality paired reads were merged using COPE v1.2.5, and each unique nucleotide sequence was defined as a clonotype. Clonotypes were aligned to IMGT TRBV, TRBD and TRBJ reference segments using MiTCR v1.1. Only V-J combinations with frequency above 0.0001, covering 99% to 99.2% of repertoires, were analysed. A TCS score was defined as the ratio of F50 (clonal expansion) to E x V (chaos), with BLOSUM62-based TCRdist applied between CDR3 peptides within each V-J. Welch's t-statistics and random forest reduced several hundred V-J features to fewer than 15, which were used in a naive Bayes classifier (R e1071). The public reads were reprocessed in TCRdb via fastp at Q25 and MiXCR, keeping in-frame beta chains. Each CDR3 protein appears once, grouped with its most common genes and DNA. TCRdb, not the original authors, processed these V and J calls. The sample yields some 690,000 distinct CDR3 sequences; 15% to 20% were counted once. 15% to 18% of the sample belongs to the ten largest clones.

Taken from cysteine to phenylalanine, the CDR3 has 17 residues. Only the CDR3 part of the read is kept: 51 bases, read in frame from the first base. In the germline V gene (reference sequence), CDR1 corresponds to SGHNT and CDR2 to YYREEE. Trimming costs V 3 bases and J 0 bases, and their ends lie 19 bases apart. Stable Graves' hyperthyroidism was defined as no progression to ophthalmopathy during 18 months of follow-up. The hyperthyroidism patients were between 18 and 65 years old and newly diagnosed, with a disease duration of less than 2 months. The study excluded patients with uncontrolled infections, other autoimmune diseases, pregnancy or lactation. Clinical symptoms, serum thyroxine and TRAb, thyroid ultrasound, and orbital computed tomography formed the basis for the diagnoses. Ficoll-Paque density gradient centrifugation was used to isolate PBMCs from around 10 ml of fresh peripheral blood. Total RNA was extracted using Trizol reagent, and RNA quality was assessed on an Agilent 2100 Bioanalyzer.

The clonotype comes from a man aged 45 to 65 with Graves' hyperthyroidism. Source material: blood. The sequence joins TRBV5-4 to TRBJ2-7; TRBD2 could be the D gene, as 6 bases match. In nucleotides, the sequence is TGTGCCAGCAGCTCCCAAACCTGGGGGGTGAGCTCCTACGAGCAGTACTTC. This yields the protein CASSSQTWGVSSYEQYF.